This TCR beta chain is drawn from a study of blood T cell repertoires in COVID-19. For the study at large: COVID-19 samples collected from the United States, Italy and Spain covered acute and convalescent phases.

From germline, CDR1 is SGHAT and CDR2 FQNNGV. This CDR3 contains 16 residues. V lost 3 bases to trimming and J lost 4 bases; unmatched junction nucleotides: 6. In the original processing: Reference gene primer amplification gave nucleated cell count estimates. Profiling relied on immunoSEQ multiplex PCR, and the TCRdb table lists in-frame clones only, not all of them. From that table come the V and J calls and clone size; the DNA was used to work out D and trimming. The sample lists under 300,000 clones, approximately 86% seen once, with approximately 1% in the top ten. The source of this sequence is a woman under 40 who had recovered from COVID-19. The chain couples TRBV11-2 to TRBJ2-5; 12 nucleotides match TRBD2. What was sequenced was PBMCs or T cells enriched from blood (not recorded which). CDR3 residues: CASSFLAGGPVETQYF. The DNA of the CDR3 is TGTGCCAGCAGCTTTCTAGCGGGGGGGCCGGTAGAGACCCAGTACTTC.